A selection of T cell receptor beta chains follows, all from one sample in a study of CD8 T cells in Susac syndrome. TCRdb recomputed calls from the immunoSEQ multiplex PCR reads with MiXCR, one row per CDR3 protein. The sample comprises some 150,000 distinct CDR3 sequences, roughly 95% of which are singletons, and over 0.065% rests with the top ten. Input material: CD4+ T cells from PBMCs. These receptors were taken from a human donor with Susac syndrome. The CDR3 runs from the conserved cysteine through the conserved F or W. A D gene is named only where the DNA matches it firmly. Rows may omit the clone size; those that give it use once, few, many or a size class.

D	size	V	J	CDR3	DNA
TRBD1	.	TRBV14	TRBJ1-1	CASSQTPGQKAFF	TGTGCCAGCAGCCAAACCCCGGGACAGAAAGCTTTCTTT
.	.	TRBV5-4	TRBJ1-2	CASSTQGFDGYTF	TGTGCCAGCAGCACTCAGGGTTTCGATGGCTACACCTTC
TRBD2	.	TRBV6-5	TRBJ2-7	CASSYSSLAGDEQYF	TGTGCCAGCAGTTACTCGAGTCTAGCGGGGGATGAGCAGTACTTC
.	.	TRBV7-6	TRBJ2-7	CASSLSPKDEQYF	TGTGCCAGCAGCTTGAGCCCGAAAGACGAGCAGTACTTC
TRBD1	.	TRBV6-5	TRBJ1-2	CASSSATGRANGYTF	TGTGCCAGCAGTTCCGCGACAGGGAGAGCCAATGGCTACACCTTC
.	once	TRBV24-1	TRBJ1-5	CATSDTRANQPQHF	TGTGCCACCAGTGATACCAGGGCTAATCAGCCCCAGCATTTT
.	once	TRBV20-1	TRBJ1-5	CSVRQTINQPQHF	TGCAGTGTCAGACAAACAATCAATCAGCCCCAGCATTTT
TRBD1	.	TRBV20-1	TRBJ1-2	CSANRDSLYGYTF	TGCAGTGCAAACCGGGACAGCCTCTATGGCTACACCTTC
.	.	TRBV5-1	TRBJ1-2	CASSLGQTARGYTF	TGCGCCAGCAGCTTGGGACAGACGGCACGGGGCTACACCTTC
.	.	TRBV20-1	TRBJ2-5	CSAPDGIQETQYF	TGCAGTGCTCCCGACGGAATCCAAGAGACCCAGTACTTC
.	.	TRBV6-6	TRBJ2-7	CASIALGGSYEQYF	TGTGCCAGCATCGCCCTGGGGGGATCCTACGAGCAGTACTTC
TRBD2	.	TRBV9	TRBJ2-3	CASSVEALAGPDTQYF	TGTGCCAGCAGCGTAGAGGCCCTAGCGGGACCAGATACGCAGTATTTT
TRBD2	.	TRBV7-9	TRBJ2-7	CASSFWTSGRYMDEQYF	TGTGCCAGCAGCTTCTGGACTAGCGGGAGATATATGGACGAGCAGTACTTC
TRBD2	.	TRBV12-3/TRBV12-4	TRBJ2-5	CASSPGTSGRKTQYF	TGTGCCAGCAGCCCCGGGACTAGCGGGAGGAAGACCCAGTACTTC
.	.	TRBV18	TRBJ2-1	CASSLTGASYNEQFF	TGTGCCAGCTCCCTGACGGGAGCAAGTTACAATGAGCAGTTCTTC
.	.	TRBV23-1	TRBJ2-7	CASSPRTVYYEQYF	TGCGCCAGCAGTCCCCGGACGGTCTACTACGAGCAGTACTTC
TRBD2	.	TRBV5-4	TRBJ2-7	CASRPQRDSGEQYF	TGTGCCAGCAGACCCCAGCGGGACTCGGGGGAGCAGTACTTC
.	.	TRBV18	TRBJ2-3	CASSPLDRGTDTQYF	TGTGCCAGCTCACCGTTGGACAGAGGCACAGATACGCAGTATTTT